A selection of T cell receptor beta chains follows, all from one sample in a study of blood T cells in healthy people across ages. Each CDR3 protein gets one entry after TCRdb re-called the 5' RACE reads with MiXCR. The data hold 650,000 to 800,000 distinct CDR3 sequences, with around 43% observed a single time. Sequencing used blood. The receptors come from a man aged 55 to 70 in good health. The CDR3 runs from the conserved cysteine through the conserved F or W. D genes are given only for firm matches. The size entry is marked missing in some rows and otherwise reads once, few, many or a size class.

D gene	J gene	clone size	CDR3 length	V gene	CDR3 DNA	CDR3 protein
TRBD2	TRBJ2-1	few	15	TRBV7-9	TGTGCCAGCAGCCAAGGGACTAGCGAATACAATGAGCAGTTCTTC	CASSQGTSEYNEQFF
-	TRBJ2-5	few	17	TRBV24-1	TGTGCCACCAGTGATTCGAGGGGGGCTAGCTCCCAAGAGACCCAGTACTTC	CATSDSRGASSQETQYF
-	TRBJ1-1	-	14	TRBV9	TGTGCCAGCAGCGCCAGACTACTGAACACTGAAGCTTTCTTT	CASSARLLNTEAFF
-	TRBJ2-1	many	16	TRBV10-3	TGTGCCATCAAGGTTGGGAACACCGGCTCCTACAATGAGCAGTTCTTC	CAIKVGNTGSYNEQFF
TRBD1	TRBJ2-1	-	16	TRBV18	TGTGCCAGCTCACTTGACAGGGGACGTCTTGGTAATGAGCAGTTCTTC	CASSLDRGRLGNEQFF
TRBD2	TRBJ2-3	-	10	TRBV20-1	TGCAGAGCCGGGGGGGATACGCAGTATTTT	CRAGGDTQYF
TRBD2	TRBJ2-3	-	15	TRBV3-1	TGTGCCAGCAGCCAGGCAGGGACTAACACAGATACGCAGTATTTT	CASSQAGTNTDTQYF
-	TRBJ1-5	few	15	TRBV20-1	TGCAGTGCTAGCCCCTCCGGAAGCGGCAATCAGCCCCAGCATTTT	CSASPSGSGNQPQHF
-	TRBJ1-2	-	14	TRBV2	TGTGCCAGCAGTGCTCAGGACAGCGGAGGACGATACACCTTC	CASSAQDSGGRYTF
-	TRBJ1-6	-	13	TRBV12-5	TGTGCTAGTGGTGTACAGAATAATTCACCCCTCCACTTT	CASGVQNNSPLHF
-	TRBJ1-4	few	13	TRBV12-3/TRBV12-4	TGTGCCAGCAGTTTTGGCCAAAATGAAAAACTGTTTTTT	CASSFGQNEKLFF
-	TRBJ2-7	-	12	TRBV12-3/TRBV12-4	TGTGCCAGCAGGTTAATCTCGGGCGAGCAGTACTTC	CASRLISGEQYF